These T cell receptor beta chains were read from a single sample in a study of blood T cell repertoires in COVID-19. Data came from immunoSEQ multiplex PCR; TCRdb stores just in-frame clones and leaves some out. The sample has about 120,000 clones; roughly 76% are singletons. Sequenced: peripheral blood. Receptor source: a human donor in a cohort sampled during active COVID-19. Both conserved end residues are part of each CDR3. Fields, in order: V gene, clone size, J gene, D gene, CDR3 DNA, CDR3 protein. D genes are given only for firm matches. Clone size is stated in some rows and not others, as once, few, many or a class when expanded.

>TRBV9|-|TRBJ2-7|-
TGTGCCAGCAGCCCAACGGACGAGCAGTACTTC
CASSPTDEQYF
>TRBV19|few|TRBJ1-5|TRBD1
TGTGCCAGTAGTATAGGAGGGACAGGGGGCGGTCAGCCCCAGCATTTT
CASSIGGTGGGQPQHF
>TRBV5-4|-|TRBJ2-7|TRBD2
TGTGCCAGCAGCATGCGACTAGCGGGTCGCTACGAGCAGTACTTC
CASSMRLAGRYEQYF
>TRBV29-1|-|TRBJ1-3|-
TGCAGCGTTGCCTTCGACAGAGTCTCTGGAAACACCATATATTTT
CSVAFDRVSGNTIYF
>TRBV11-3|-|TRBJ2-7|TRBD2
TGTGCCAGCAGCCCCCGGGAGGGTGGAGCGTACGAGCAGTACTTC
CASSPREGGAYEQYF
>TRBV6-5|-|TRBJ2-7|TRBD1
TGTGCCAGCAGTTGGACAGGGAGATACGAGCAGTACTTC
CASSWTGRYEQYF
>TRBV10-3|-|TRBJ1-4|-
TGTGCCATCAGTGAGGGACTGTCGGGGGAAAAACTGTTTTTT
CAISEGLSGEKLFF
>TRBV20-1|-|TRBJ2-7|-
TGCAGTGCTAGTGGGGGCAGGGGCCGAAGCTCCTACGAGCAGTACTTC
CSASGGRGRSSYEQYF
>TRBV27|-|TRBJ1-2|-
TGTGCCAGCAGTTTAGGTACCGGGTCTAACTATGGCTACACCTTC
CASSLGTGSNYGYTF
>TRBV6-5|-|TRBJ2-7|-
TGTGCCAGCACCAGGGGTAACGAGCAGTACTTC
CASTRGNEQYF